This T cell receptor beta chain was obtained from a study of regulatory T cells in long-lasting Graves disease. The table lists this clonotype with a few counts. Time point meaning: newly diagnosed GD, antithyroid drugs for less than 3 months. Construction of the TCR library relied on RNA isolated from PBMCs. Through Arm-PCR of CDR3 regions and iRepertoire HTBI primers, TCR beta libraries were built. TCRdb re-called the multiplex PCR reads with MiXCR, one entry per CDR3 protein. This table has fewer than 650,000 distinct CDR3 sequences, more than 15% appearing once. The V and J ends lost 3 bases and 4 bases respectively, with 15 bases between them. The CDR3 is made up of 15 amino acids. CDR1 and CDR2 from the germline V gene are MNHEY and SVGAGI. These same data were also listed under a study on T cells in Graves' hyperthyroidism and ophthalmopathy. Turning to that study: Diagnoses rested on clinical symptoms, serum thyroxine and TRAb, thyroid ultrasound and orbital computed tomography. Most thyroid clonotypes expanded above 0.001 appeared in blood too.

This TCR derives from a man aged 18 to 35 with Graves disease. The genes are TRBV6-5 and TRBJ1-1; a possible D gene is TRBD1 (5 bases). This specimen was peripheral blood mononuclear cells (PBMCs), taken at new diagnosis, from a patient treated with antithyroid drugs. CDR3 DNA: TGTGCCAGCAGTTATCTCGCACAGAGGGGCACTGAAGCTTTCTTT. Translated, it gives CASSYLAQRGTEAFF.